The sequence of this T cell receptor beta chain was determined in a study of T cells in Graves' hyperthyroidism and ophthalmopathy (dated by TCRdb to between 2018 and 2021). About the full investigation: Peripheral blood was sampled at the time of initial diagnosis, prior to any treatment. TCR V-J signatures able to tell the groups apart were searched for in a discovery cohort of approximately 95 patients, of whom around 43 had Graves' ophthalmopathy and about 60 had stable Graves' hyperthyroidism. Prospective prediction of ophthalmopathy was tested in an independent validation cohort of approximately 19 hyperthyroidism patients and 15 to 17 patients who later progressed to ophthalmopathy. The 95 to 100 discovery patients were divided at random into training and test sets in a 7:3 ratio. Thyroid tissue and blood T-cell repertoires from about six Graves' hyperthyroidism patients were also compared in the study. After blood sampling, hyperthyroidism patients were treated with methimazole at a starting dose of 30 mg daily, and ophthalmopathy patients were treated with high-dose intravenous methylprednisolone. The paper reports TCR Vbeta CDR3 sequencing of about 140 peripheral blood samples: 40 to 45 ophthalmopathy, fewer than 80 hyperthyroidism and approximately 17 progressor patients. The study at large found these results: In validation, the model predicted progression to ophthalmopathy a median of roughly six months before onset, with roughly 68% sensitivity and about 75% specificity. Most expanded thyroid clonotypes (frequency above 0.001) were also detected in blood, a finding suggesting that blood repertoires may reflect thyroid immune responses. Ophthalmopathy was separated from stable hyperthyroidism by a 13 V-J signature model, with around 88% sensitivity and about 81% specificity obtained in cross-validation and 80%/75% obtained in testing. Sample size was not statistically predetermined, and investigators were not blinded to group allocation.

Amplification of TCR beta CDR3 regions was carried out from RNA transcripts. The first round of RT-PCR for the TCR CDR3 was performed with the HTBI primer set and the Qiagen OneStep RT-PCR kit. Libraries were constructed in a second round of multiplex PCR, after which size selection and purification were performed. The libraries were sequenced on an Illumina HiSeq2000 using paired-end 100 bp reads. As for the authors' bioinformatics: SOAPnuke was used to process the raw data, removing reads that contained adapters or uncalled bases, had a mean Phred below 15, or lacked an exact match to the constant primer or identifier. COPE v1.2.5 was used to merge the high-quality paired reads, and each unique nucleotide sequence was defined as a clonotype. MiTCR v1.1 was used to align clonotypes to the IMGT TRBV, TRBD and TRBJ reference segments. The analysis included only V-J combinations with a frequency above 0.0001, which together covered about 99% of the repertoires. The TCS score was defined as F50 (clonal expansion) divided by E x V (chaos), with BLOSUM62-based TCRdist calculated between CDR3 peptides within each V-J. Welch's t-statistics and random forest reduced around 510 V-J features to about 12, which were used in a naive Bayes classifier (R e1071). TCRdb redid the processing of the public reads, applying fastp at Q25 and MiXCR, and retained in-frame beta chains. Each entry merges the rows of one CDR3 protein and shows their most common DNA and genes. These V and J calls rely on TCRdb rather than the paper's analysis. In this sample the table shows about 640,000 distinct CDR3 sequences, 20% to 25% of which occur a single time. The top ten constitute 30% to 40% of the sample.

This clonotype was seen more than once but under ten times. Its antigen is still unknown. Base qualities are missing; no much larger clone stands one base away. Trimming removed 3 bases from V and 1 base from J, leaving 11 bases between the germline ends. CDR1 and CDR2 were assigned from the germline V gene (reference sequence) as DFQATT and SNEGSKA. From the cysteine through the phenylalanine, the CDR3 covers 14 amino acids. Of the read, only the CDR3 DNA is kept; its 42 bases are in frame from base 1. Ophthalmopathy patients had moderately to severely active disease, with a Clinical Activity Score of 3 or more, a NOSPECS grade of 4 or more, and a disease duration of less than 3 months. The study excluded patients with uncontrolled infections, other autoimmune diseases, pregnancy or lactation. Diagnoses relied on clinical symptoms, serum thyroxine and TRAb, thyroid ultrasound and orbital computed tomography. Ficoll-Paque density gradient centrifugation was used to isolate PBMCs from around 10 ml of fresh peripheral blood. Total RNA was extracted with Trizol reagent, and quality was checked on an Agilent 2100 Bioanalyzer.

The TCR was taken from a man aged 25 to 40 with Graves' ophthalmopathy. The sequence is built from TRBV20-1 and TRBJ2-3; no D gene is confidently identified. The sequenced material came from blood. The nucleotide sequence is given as TGCAGTGCTAGTGCTCACTGGGGCACAGATACGCAGTATTTT. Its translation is CSASAHWGTDTQYF.